The rows below give T cell receptor beta chains drawn from one sample of a study of control samples from healthy donors and cancer patients. The repertoire was sequenced with immunoSEQ multiplex PCR; TCRdb's copy has only in-frame clones and lacks some. The data contain approximately 150,000 clones, 94% of them seen just once; the ten biggest clones take up 14%. The sequencing sample was made of PBMCs. These receptors all come from a man aged 60-69 years with colorectal cancer. Each CDR3 is given with its conserved first and last residue. The order of the fields is J gene, D gene, V gene, CDR3 protein. D genes are given only for firm matches.

TRBJ1-1 - TRBV29-1 CSVVVQGGRTEAFF
TRBJ2-1 - TRBV9 CASSVSIEGTSSYNEQFF
TRBJ1-2 TRBD1 TRBV19 CASSIDRDRVSGYTF
TRBJ1-5 - TRBV24-1 CATSDENSNQPQHF
TRBJ1-1 - TRBV30 CAWRNQGVLTEAFF
TRBJ1-6 - TRBV27 CASSFSFGGLVRPLHF
TRBJ1-1 TRBD1 TRBV29-1 CSVLTGGLTEAFF
TRBJ2-2 TRBD2 TRBV19 CASSLGGYTGELFF
TRBJ1-1 - TRBV24-1 CATSGVNTEAFF
TRBJ2-1 TRBD2 TRBV5-1 CASSLAPSGVAFNEQFF
TRBJ1-1 - TRBV5-4 CASSLGTVNTEAFF
TRBJ1-2 TRBD1 TRBV19 CASSWDSYGYTF
TRBJ1-1 - TRBV12-3/TRBV12-4 CASSSLAGAEAFF
TRBJ2-3 TRBD2 TRBV10-2 CASRPSSGGGGTDTQYF
TRBJ2-7 - TRBV19 CASSARGEYEQYF
TRBJ2-7 - TRBV12-3/TRBV12-4 CASSSRTDYEQYF
TRBJ2-3 - TRBV3-1/TRBV3-2 CASSQEVGATDTQYF
TRBJ2-3 - TRBV7-9 CASSLTGGAPDTQYF
TRBJ1-1 - TRBV3-1/TRBV3-2 CASSQLENTEAFF
TRBJ2-7 - TRBV19 CASSIRGPPSYEQYF
TRBJ1-2 - TRBV5-5 CASSLMGDSDYGYTF
TRBJ2-7 - TRBV6-1 CASSDGGAYEQYF
TRBJ1-2 - TRBV2 CASSEPGVGYGYTF
TRBJ2-3 TRBD2 TRBV6-5 CASSYLAEPLTDTQYF
TRBJ2-5 - TRBV21-1 CAWEKETQYF